Sequencing of this T cell receptor beta chain was carried out in a study of blood T cell repertoires in COVID-19. For the study at large: Specimens from acute and convalescent COVID-19 originated in the United States, Italy and Spain. Sources were T cells, B-cell-depleted T cells, or PBMCs; the material itself was cDNA or gDNA.

This table comes from immunoSEQ multiplex PCR, and its TCRdb copy is limited to in-frame clones, with some not included. The top ten hold approximately 8% of the sample, which has under 150,000 clones, roughly 88% seen once. The V end was cut by 6 bases, the J end by 0 bases, with 15 bases between. CDR1 is SNHLY and CDR2 is FYNNEI in the germline V gene. CDR3 size: 16 residues. The sample was peripheral blood. The chain links TRBV2 to TRBJ1-3; unclear D gene. This TCR came from a woman in her sixties or seventies with COVID-19, enrolled during active disease. The CDR3 DNA is TGTGCCAGCAGGTACAGTGAGTTGATCTCTGGAAACACCATATATTTT. The encoded protein is CASRYSELISGNTIYF.